One sample yielded the 32 T cell receptor beta chains listed below, sequenced in a study of blood T cell repertoires in COVID-19. Some clones are missing from TCRdb's copy, which holds only in-frame ones; the method was immunoSEQ multiplex PCR. The repertoire holds about 130,000 clones, about 72% seen once, with about 1.9% in the top ten. Sequenced: peripheral blood. These receptors originate from a woman between 65 and 79 years old with acute or convalescent COVID-19.

This clone has a count of ten or more. The chain links TRBV2 to TRBJ1-4; possibly TRBD1 for D (6 bases). There are 14 residues in the CDR3. Trimming removed 5 bases at V and 2 bases at J, with 9 bases between. CDR1 is SNHLY and CDR2 is FYNNEI in the germline V gene. The CDR3 reads CASSRDTTNEKLFF. Here the CDR3 DNA reads TGTGCCAGCAGTAGGGACACCACTAATGAAAAACTGTTTTTT.

The CDR3 spells CASSLLLAGAYEQYF. CDR3 bases: TGTGCCAGCAGTTTATTACTAGCGGGAGCCTACGAGCAGTACTTC. The J gene is TRBJ2-7, the V gene TRBV28, with 11 nucleotides matching TRBD2. Trimming removed 1 base from V and 2 bases from J; junction bases left unmatched: 1. CDR3 size: 15 residues. CDR1 and CDR2 (germline): MDHEN, SYDVKM. Together with reference TRBV28 and TRBJ2-7, the CDR3 gives the full variable domain: DVKVTQSSRYLVKRTGEKVFLECVQDMDHENMFWYRQDPGLGLRLIYFSYDVKMKEKGDIPEGYSVSREKKERFSLILESASTNQTSMYLCASSLLLAGAYEQYFGPGTRLTVT.

This clone was observed at least ten times. The chain carries TRBV6-2 or TRBV6-3 and TRBJ2-7; D uncertain. Trimming removed 2 bases from V and 5 bases from J, with 13 bases in between. The CDR3 loop spans 14 amino acids. Germline CDR1 is MNHEY and CDR2 is SVGEGT. The CDR3 is CASSYVNIANEQYF. The CDR3 DNA follows: TGTGCCAGCAGTTACGTGAATATCGCGAACGAGCAGTACTTC.

V is TRBV7-8 and J is TRBJ1-5; D perhaps matches TRBD1 (5 bases). The germline gives CDR1 SGHVS, CDR2 FQNEAQ. This CDR3 region has 16 residues. V was pared by 5 bases and J by 1 base, with 15 bases between. CDR3 in DNA: TGTGCCAGCAGCCCCGGCGGGGCTTTAAGCAATCAGCCCCAGCATTTT. Protein product: CASSPGGALSNQPQHF.

The table lists this clone with a few counts. The V and J genes are TRBV6-5 and TRBJ1-3, with D tentatively TRBD1 (6 bases). CDR3 size: 15 residues. Germline CDR1 reads MNHEY; CDR2 reads SVGAGI. With 11 bases removed from V and 0 bases from J, the gap between germline ends came to 17 bases. CDR3: CAAQVDRSSGNTIYF. DNA of the CDR3: TGTGCCGCCCAAGTTGACAGGTCCTCTGGAAACACCATATATTTT.

The V call is TRBV4-2, the J call TRBJ2-1, with D unclear. The ends were cut back, 5 bases at V and 5 bases at J, with 7 bases in the middle. The germline CDR1 and CDR2 sequences are LGHNA and YNFKEQ. The CDR3 spans 12 residues. CDR3: CASSNRNNEQFF. In nucleotides, the CDR3 is TGTGCCAGCAGCAACAGAAACAATGAGCAGTTCTTC.

The chain has TRBV19 and TRBJ2-1; 9 positions match TRBD1. With V trimmed by 3 bases and J by 10 bases, 7 bases remained unmatched. The CDR3 runs 14 residues. Germline CDR1 reads LNHDA; CDR2 reads SQIVND (reference sequence). The CDR3 region is CASSMGQGSSEQFF. In nucleotides, the CDR3 is TGTGCCAGTAGTATGGGACAGGGTTCTAGCGAGCAGTTCTTC.

This clone was seen only a few times. The CDR3 DNA is TGTGCCAGCAGCCCCCAAATGGACAGCTATGGCTACACCTTC. It yields the protein CASSPQMDSYGYTF. The gene calls are TRBV5-6 and TRBJ1-2; possible D gene TRBD1, 6 bases. The germline V gene encodes CDR1 SGHDT and CDR2 YYEEEE. Trimming removed 4 bases from V and 4 bases from J, with 14 bases in between. The CDR3 covers 14 residues. Using reference TRBV5-6 and TRBJ1-2 for the parts outside the CDR3, the full variable domain is DAGVTQSPTHLIKTRGQQVTLRCSPKSGHDTVSWYQQALGQGPQFIFQYYEEEERQRGNFPDRFSGHQFPNYSSELNVNALLLGDSALYLCASSPQMDSYGYTFGSGTRLTVV.

This clone was counted once. The chain is built from TRBV18 and TRBJ2-1, with 10 bases fitting TRBD2. Germline trimming cut 3 bases from V and 10 bases from J; bases unmatched to any gene: 18. This CDR3 is built from 18 residues. Germline V gene data show CDR1 as KGHSH and CDR2 as LQKENI. The CDR3 loop reads CASSPPLLAGVGIGEQFF. CDR3 in DNA: TGTGCCAGCTCACCCCCCCTCCTAGCGGGAGTGGGGATTGGAGAGCAGTTCTTC.

This rearrangement joins TRBV11-3 to TRBJ2-2, with D possibly matching TRBD2 (6 bases). Trimming removed 8 bases at V and 8 bases at J, with 18 bases between. There are 14 residues in the CDR3. Germline CDR1 SGHNT, CDR2 YENEEA. The CDR3 region is CASQEGPQEGELFF. As DNA, the CDR3 is TGTGCCAGCCAGGAGGGGCCCCAAGAGGGGGAGCTGTTTTTT.

V gene TRBV28 combines with J gene TRBJ1-1; D uncertain. From germline, CDR1 is MDHEN and CDR2 SYDVKM. This CDR3 is built from 14 residues. Trimming took off 2 bases at V and 5 bases at J, with 12 bases between the two ends. In nucleotides, the CDR3 is TGTGCCAGCAGTTTAATAGCACCCCGGACTGAAGCTTTCTTT. Amino acids: CASSLIAPRTEAFF. The complete variable domain, with remaining parts taken from reference TRBV28 and TRBJ1-1, reads DVKVTQSSRYLVKRTGEKVFLECVQDMDHENMFWYRQDPGLGLRLIYFSYDVKMKEKGDIPEGYSVSREKKERFSLILESASTNQTSMYLCASSLIAPRTEAFFGQGTRLTVV.

The chain carries TRBV6-5 and TRBJ2-7; 7 bases match TRBD1. This CDR3 is 14 amino acids long. Germline V gene sequence: CDR1 MNHEY, CDR2 SVGAGI. Here the CDR3 reads CETSTGTARHEQYF. The DNA of the CDR3 is TGTGAAACCAGCACCGGGACAGCGCGCCACGAGCAGTACTTC.

Remarks on this clone: Other DNA sequences of this sample code for an identical CDR3. This sequence joins TRBV28 and TRBJ2-5; 9 bases are a match to TRBD1. The V gene end was trimmed by 2 bases and the J gene end by 2 bases; junction bases not matched to a gene: 3. The germline gives CDR1 MDHEN, CDR2 SYDVKM. The CDR3 has 15 amino acids. The CDR3 is CASSLPGQGQETQYF. DNA of the CDR3: TGTGCCAGCAGTTTACCGGGACAGGGACAAGAGACCCAGTACTTC.

This chain connects TRBV29-1 to TRBJ2-1, with 8 bases aligning to TRBD2. Germline V gene sequence: CDR1 SQVTM, CDR2 ANQGSEA. Trimming cost V 1 base and J 9 bases; bases outside gene matches: 11. The CDR3 sequence is 15 residues long. The CDR3 sequence: CSVEVGTSGGGEQFF. DNA of the CDR3: TGCAGCGTTGAAGTGGGCACTAGCGGTGGGGGTGAGCAGTTCTTC.

V gene TRBV7-2 combines with J gene TRBJ1-1, with D maybe TRBD1 (6 bases). The CDR3 is 16 amino acids. V lost 5 bases to trimming and J lost 0 bases, with 16 bases between them. Per the germline V gene, CDR1 is SGHTA and CDR2 is FQGNSA. The CDR3 coding sequence is TGTGCCAGCAGCCCGTTGACAGGACTCATGAACACTGAAGCTTTCTTT. Its protein product is CASSPLTGLMNTEAFF. The variable domain in full, with the rest retrieved from reference TRBV7-2 and TRBJ1-1, is GAGVSQSPSNKVTEKGKDVELRCDPISGHTALYWYRQSLGQGLEFLIYFQGNSAPDKSGLPSDRFSAERTGGSVSTLTIQRTQQEDSAVYLCASSPLTGLMNTEAFFGQGTRLTVV.

The gene calls are TRBV3-1 (or the pseudogene TRBV3-2) and TRBJ1-5, with D possibly matching TRBD1 (5 bases). CDR3 size: 15 residues. The germline V gene encodes CDR1 LGHDT and CDR2 YNNKEL (reference sequence). The germline V and J ends were trimmed by 3 bases and 0 bases, with 9 bases remaining between them. The CDR3 nucleotides read TGTGCCAGCAGCCAGGGACTGACTAGCAATCAGCCCCAGCATTTT. As protein: CASSQGLTSNQPQHF.

The chain combines TRBV12-2 with TRBJ1-5; the listed D gene, TRBD1, was not tested against the DNA. TRBV12-2 is annotated as a pseudogene. This CDR3 has 15 amino acids. CDR3 sequence (DNA): TGTGCAAGTCGCTCGTCCGGGACAGTGAAGTCGCCCCAGCATTTT. It specifies CASRSSGTVKSPQHF.

This clone was counted only a few times. The rearrangement links TRBV28 to TRBJ2-4; no reliable D call. The CDR3 covers 11 residues. Germline V lookup: CDR1 MDHEN, CDR2 SYDVKM. V was trimmed by 7 bases and J by 5 bases, leaving 6 bases between them. The CDR3 sequence: CASTSQNIQYF. DNA of the CDR3: TGTGCCAGCACCAGTCAAAACATTCAGTACTTC.

This clone showed up just a few times. The rearrangement links TRBV10-3 to TRBJ2-7; 9 positions match TRBD2. Trimming cost V 0 bases and J 4 bases; bases outside gene matches: 4. Germline CDR1 reads ENHRY; CDR2 reads SYGVKD. CDR3 size: 15 residues. The CDR3 here is CAISESGLALYEQYF. DNA for the CDR3: TGTGCCATCAGTGAGTCGGGACTAGCTCTGTACGAGCAGTACTTC.

CDR3 nucleotides: TGTGCCAGCAGGCGGGACAGGAGGGTTACTGAAGCTTTCTTT. Protein: CASRRDRRVTEAFF. V usage is TRBV7-2 and J usage is TRBJ1-1, with TRBD1 matching over 8 bases. Unmatched junction bases numbered 8, after V lost 6 bases and J lost 5 bases. The CDR3 runs to 14 residues. Per germline, CDR1 SGHTA and CDR2 FQGNSA.

This clone turned up a few times. The V call is TRBV5-4, the J call TRBJ2-5, with a tentative D call TRBD2 (6 bases). Germline CDR1 is SGHNT and CDR2 is YYREEE (reference sequence). This CDR3 has 14 amino acids. Trimming pared 4 bases from V and 1 base from J, leaving 11 bases between. This chain's CDR3 is CASSGRGGQETQYF. Written as DNA, the CDR3 is TGTGCCAGCAGCGGGCGGGGAGGCCAAGAGACCCAGTACTTC. Combining the CDR3 with reference TRBV5-4 and TRBJ2-5 gives the whole variable domain ETGVTQSPTHLIKTRGQQVTLRCSSQSGHNTVSWYQQALGQGPQFIFQYYREEENGRGNFPPRFSGLQFPNYSSELNVNALELDDSALYLCASSGRGGQETQYFGPGTRLLVL.

The rearrangement links TRBV6-5 to TRBJ2-5, with D perhaps TRBD1 (6 bases). V was pared by 1 base and J by 1 base, with 7 bases between. Germline CDR1 and CDR2: MNHEY and SVGAGI. CDR3 length: 14 residues. DNA of the CDR3: TGTGCCAGCAGTTACTGGGGGCTCCAAGAGACCCAGTACTTC. It codes for CASSYWGLQETQYF.

The V and J genes are TRBV2 and TRBJ2-7; D is ambiguous. From germline, CDR1 is SNHLY and CDR2 FYNNEI. Trimming shortened V by 7 bases and J by 11 bases, and 21 bases separated the two germline ends. The length of the CDR3 is 13 residues. CDR3 bases: TGTGCCAGCACGCGCCAGACTTCTACGATCAAGTACTTC. Its protein product is CASTRQTSTIKYF. Full variable domain (missing parts from reference TRBV2 and TRBJ2-7): EPEVTQTPSHQVTQMGQEVILRCVPISNHLYFYWYRQILGQKVEFLVSFYNNEISEKSEIFDDQFSVERPDGSNFTLKIRSTKLEDSAMYFCASTRQTSTIKYFGPGTRLTVT.

Here the CDR3 reads CASSKVGGRCNQPQHF. In nucleotides, the CDR3 is TGTGCCAGCAGCAAAGTCGGAGGGAGGTGCAATCAGCCCCAGCATTTT. This rearrangement joins TRBV21-1 to TRBJ1-5. TRBV21-1 has pseudogene status. The CDR3 has 16 amino acids.

As concerns this clone: One junction end does not reproduce the germline sequence, and a read error may be involved. The chain combines TRBV27 with TRBJ2-1, with 10 positions matching TRBD1. Germline V gene data show CDR1 as MNHEY and CDR2 as SMNVEV (reference sequence). CDR3 length equals 14 residues. The CDR3 DNA sequence: TGTGTCAGCAGGGCGGGACAGGGGAACAATGAGCAGTTCTTC. Protein: CVSRAGQGNNEQFF.

This chain joins TRBV2 and TRBJ1-3; the D gene is possibly TRBD1 (6 bases). Trimming removed 3 bases at V and 4 bases at J, with 10 bases between. CDR3 length: 14 amino acids. Germline V lookup: CDR1 SNHLY, CDR2 FYNNEI. Here the CDR3 DNA reads TGTGCCAGCAGTGACAGGGGCTCAGGAAACACCATATATTTT. Protein sequence: CASSDRGSGNTIYF.

Only one count was recorded for this clone. The sample holds other DNA sequences that translate to the same CDR3. The V and J genes are TRBV7-2 and TRBJ2-1, with D maybe TRBD2 (5 bases). From germline, CDR1 is SGHTA and CDR2 FQGNSA. V was cut by 2 bases and J by 7 bases, with 9 bases left in between. This CDR3 spans 13 amino acids. CDR3 residues: CASSLLRGNEQFF. DNA of the CDR3: TGTGCCAGCAGCTTATTGCGAGGGAATGAGCAGTTCTTC. Full variable domain (outside the CDR3, taken from reference TRBV7-2 and TRBJ2-1): GAGVSQSPSNKVTEKGKDVELRCDPISGHTALYWYRQSLGQGLEFLIYFQGNSAPDKSGLPSDRFSAERTGGSVSTLTIQRTQQEDSAVYLCASSLLRGNEQFFGPGTRLTVL.

The chain is built from TRBV6-2 or TRBV6-3 and TRBJ2-1; no reliable D call. V was shortened by 5 bases and J by 13 bases, with 15 bases between the two germline ends. The CDR3 runs to 12 residues. CDR1 MNHEY and CDR2 SVGEGT come from the germline V gene. The CDR3 spells CASSPDFTKQFF. The CDR3 DNA is TGTGCCAGCAGTCCCGACTTCACGAAACAGTTCTTC.

This clone turned up a few times. The chain uses TRBV18 and TRBJ2-3, with TRBD2 as a possible D gene (6 bases). The germline CDR1 and CDR2 sequences are KGHSH and LQKENI. The CDR3 is 17 amino acids. The V gene lost 4 bases and the J gene lost 6 bases, with 23 bases spanning the gap. As DNA, the CDR3 is TGTGCCAGCTCACGCCAGGGCGGGGCGAGTTTAACGGATACGCAGTATTTT. It is translated as CASSRQGGASLTDTQYF. Looking up the rest from reference TRBV18 and TRBJ2-3 gives the full variable domain: NAGVMQNPRHLVRRRGQEARLRCSPMKGHSHVYWYRQLPEEGLKFMVYLQKENIIDESGMPKERFSAEFPKEGPSILRIQQVVRGDSAAYFCASSRQGGASLTDTQYFGPGTRLTVL.

This clone was seen once. CDR3 DNA sequence: TGTGCCAGCAGTGAAGTACTAGCGGGGCCGAAAAACATTCAGTACTTC. Amino acids: CASSEVLAGPKNIQYF. The V and J genes are TRBV2 and TRBJ2-4, with 10 bases lining up with TRBD2. Germline V gene sequence: CDR1 SNHLY, CDR2 FYNNEI. J lost 4 bases, V lost 1 base, and 4 bases had no gene match. The CDR3 runs 16 residues. Full variable domain (missing parts from reference TRBV2 and TRBJ2-4): EPEVTQTPSHQVTQMGQEVILRCVPISNHLYFYWYRQILGQKVEFLVSFYNNEISEKSEIFDDQFSVERPDGSNFTLKIRSTKLEDSAMYFCASSEVLAGPKNIQYFGAGTRLSVL.

A single count supports this clone. The rearrangement links TRBV6-6 to TRBJ2-2, with 8 nucleotides matching TRBD2. The CDR3 has 14 residues. Germline V CDR1 and CDR2: MNHNY, SVGAGI (reference sequence). V was pared by 8 bases and J by 5 bases, with 7 bases of the junction left unmatched. The CDR3 DNA follows: TGTGCCAGCGCCCCGGGGGGGACAACCGGGGAGCTGTTTTTT. This codes for CASAPGGTTGELFF.

The rearrangement uses TRBV5-5 and TRBJ1-1; D unclear. Per germline, CDR1 SGHKS and CDR2 YYEKEE (reference sequence). The CDR3 spans 14 residues. The V end lost 1 base, the J end lost 3 bases, and 10 bases lay between the germline ends. The CDR3 reads CASSLRVAYTEAFF. As DNA, the CDR3 is TGTGCCAGCAGCTTGCGCGTCGCCTACACTGAAGCTTTCTTT.